The clone carrying this T cell receptor beta chain was observed a few times. This CDR3 contains 14 residues. Trimming shortened V by 5 bases and J by 2 bases, and 12 bases separated the two germline ends. Germline CDR1 and CDR2: MDHEN and SYDVKM. These data belong to a study of response to subunit inactivated influenza vaccine. TCRdb re-analysed the RT-PCR reads in MiXCR, keeping a single row per CDR3 protein. The sample includes 550,000 to 650,000 distinct CDR3 sequences, approximately 10% of them seen just once. The sequencing here drew on PBMCs from blood, taken on the day of vaccination. The rearrangement joins TRBV28 to TRBJ2-5, with D tentatively TRBD1 (6 bases). This sequence was found in a man aged 50-60 years who received an inactivated influenza vaccine. For the CDR3, the DNA is TGTGCCAGCAGTCGACAGGATCTTCAAGAGACCCAGTACTTC. Translation gives CASSRQDLQETQYF. The full variable domain, with the rest looked up from reference TRBV28 and TRBJ2-5, is DVKVTQSSRYLVKRTGEKVFLECVQDMDHENMFWYRQDPGLGLRLIYFSYDVKMKEKGDIPEGYSVSREKKERFSLILESASTNQTSMYLCASSRQDLQETQYFGPGTRLLVL.